This T cell receptor beta chain originates from a study of blood T cells in healthy people across ages. Whole-study results and caveats: Underestimates were what the diversity estimates from one million T cells were considered to be.

In the case of this clonotype: What it binds is not known. Relative to the germline gene, one junction end is altered; a read error may explain this.

CDR3 size: 14 residues. Every donor contributed around 10 milliliters of peripheral blood by blood draw. Per sample, a minimum of 6 million PBMCs were isolated. A second 7 to 11 cycle PCR used barcoded and J-beta primers. With 12 random nucleotides, a template-switch adaptor tagged each individual cDNA molecule. TCRdb called the 5' RACE reads again in MiXCR, with one record for every CDR3 protein. The repertoire holds 710,000 or so distinct CDR3 sequences, approximately 30% seen once, with 15% to 19% in the top ten. The sequence derives from a woman at least 80 years old in good health. What was sequenced was blood. V and J are TRBV12-3 or TRBV12-4 and TRBJ1-6; D not resolved. CDR3 coding DNA: TGTGCCGGCAGTTTAACTCCGGCCGGTTCACCCCTCCACTTT. Translation: CAGSLTPAGSPLHF.